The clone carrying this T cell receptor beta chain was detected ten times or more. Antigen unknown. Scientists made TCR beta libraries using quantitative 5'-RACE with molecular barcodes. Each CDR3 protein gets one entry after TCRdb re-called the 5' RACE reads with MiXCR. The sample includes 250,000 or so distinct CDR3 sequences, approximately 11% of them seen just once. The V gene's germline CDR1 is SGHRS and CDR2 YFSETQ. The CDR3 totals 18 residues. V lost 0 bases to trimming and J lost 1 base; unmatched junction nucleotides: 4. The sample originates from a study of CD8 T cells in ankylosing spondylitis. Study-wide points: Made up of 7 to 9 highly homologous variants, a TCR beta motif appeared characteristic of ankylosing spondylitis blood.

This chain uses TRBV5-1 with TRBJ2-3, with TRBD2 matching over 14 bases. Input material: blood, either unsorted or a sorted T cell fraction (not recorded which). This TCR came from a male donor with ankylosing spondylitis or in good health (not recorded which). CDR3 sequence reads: CASSLGLAGGFGTDTQYF. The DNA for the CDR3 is TGCGCCAGCAGCTTGGGACTAGCGGGGGGGTTCGGCACAGATACGCAGTATTTT.